These T cell receptor beta chains were read from a single sample in a study of response to subunit inactivated influenza vaccine. One entry per CDR3 protein results from TCRdb running MiXCR on the RT-PCR reads. Among around 790,000 distinct CDR3 sequences listed, 21% were seen once. Sequenced material: PBMCs from blood, taken 5 days after vaccination. These receptors were taken from a middle-aged man who received an inactivated influenza vaccine. CDR3s include the opening cysteine and the closing phenylalanine or tryptophan. Each record gives: CDR3 length, clone size, V gene, D gene, J gene, CDR3 protein, CDR3 DNA. A D gene is named only where the DNA matches it firmly. Only part of the rows carry a size: once, few, many, or a class if the clone is expanded.

CDR3 length: 14
clone size: -
V gene: TRBV4-2
D gene: -
J gene: TRBJ2-7
CDR3 protein: CASSQTGGNYEQYF
CDR3 DNA: TGTGCCAGCAGCCAAACAGGTGGGAACTACGAGCAGTACTTC

CDR3 length: 15
clone size: -
V gene: TRBV7-2
D gene: -
J gene: TRBJ2-7
CDR3 protein: CASSNRGAAGREQYF
CDR3 DNA: TGTGCCAGCAGCAATAGGGGGGCTGCCGGGAGGGAGCAGTACTTC

CDR3 length: 14
clone size: once
V gene: TRBV18
D gene: -
J gene: TRBJ1-1
CDR3 protein: CASSPDGQITEAFF
CDR3 DNA: TGTGCCAGCTCACCGGACGGACAAATCACTGAAGCTTTCTTT

CDR3 length: 16
clone size: -
V gene: TRBV3-1
D gene: -
J gene: TRBJ2-1
CDR3 protein: CASSSRAGGNYNEQFF
CDR3 DNA: TGTGCCAGCAGCTCACGAGCTGGGGGGAACTACAATGAGCAGTTCTTC

CDR3 length: 14
clone size: -
V gene: TRBV20-1
D gene: TRBD1
J gene: TRBJ2-2
CDR3 protein: CSARRQGATGELFF
CDR3 DNA: TGCAGTGCTAGGAGACAGGGCGCCACCGGGGAGCTGTTTTTT

CDR3 length: 12
clone size: -
V gene: TRBV12-3/TRBV12-4
D gene: -
J gene: TRBJ2-1
CDR3 protein: CASTLEGGPQFF
CDR3 DNA: TGTGCCAGCACCCTCGAAGGGGGGCCCCAGTTCTTC

CDR3 length: 15
clone size: -
V gene: TRBV7-8
D gene: -
J gene: TRBJ2-2
CDR3 protein: CASSLAHSNTGELFF
CDR3 DNA: TGTGCCAGCAGCTTGGCACATTCGAACACCGGGGAGCTGTTTTTT

CDR3 length: 13
clone size: -
V gene: TRBV7-2
D gene: TRBD1
J gene: TRBJ2-1
CDR3 protein: CASSLARTGSQFF
CDR3 DNA: TGTGCCAGCAGCTTAGCGCGGACAGGGAGTCAGTTCTTC

CDR3 length: 13
clone size: -
V gene: TRBV18
D gene: TRBD1
J gene: TRBJ2-1
CDR3 protein: CASSQTGGNEQFF
CDR3 DNA: TGTGCCAGCTCACAGACAGGGGGCAATGAGCAGTTCTTC

CDR3 length: 15
clone size: -
V gene: TRBV20-1
D gene: -
J gene: TRBJ2-1
CDR3 protein: CSADSYASSYNEQFF
CDR3 DNA: TGCAGTGCTGACAGCTACGCGAGCTCCTACAATGAGCAGTTCTTC

CDR3 length: 15
clone size: -
V gene: TRBV4-1
D gene: TRBD1
J gene: TRBJ2-5
CDR3 protein: CASSQVDRERETQYF
CDR3 DNA: TGCGCCAGCAGCCAGGTCGACAGGGAGCGAGAGACCCAGTACTTC

CDR3 length: 13
clone size: few
V gene: TRBV29-1
D gene: -
J gene: TRBJ2-2
CDR3 protein: CSVLGPGAGELFF
CDR3 DNA: TGCAGCGTTCTGGGGCCGGGGGCCGGGGAGCTGTTTTTT

CDR3 length: 13
clone size: many
V gene: TRBV12-3/TRBV12-4
D gene: -
J gene: TRBJ1-5
CDR3 protein: CASSFTLNQPQHF
CDR3 DNA: TGTGCCAGCAGTTTTACCCTCAATCAGCCCCAGCATTTT

CDR3 length: 17
clone size: few
V gene: TRBV10-3
D gene: TRBD2
J gene: TRBJ2-3
CDR3 protein: CAISDPGLAGESDTQYF
CDR3 DNA: TGTGCCATCAGTGACCCGGGACTAGCGGGGGAATCAGATACGCAGTATTTT

CDR3 length: 15
clone size: -
V gene: TRBV3-1
D gene: -
J gene: TRBJ2-7
CDR3 protein: CASSQDVSPNYEQYF
CDR3 DNA: TGTGCCAGCAGCCAAGATGTCAGCCCCAACTACGAGCAGTACTTC

CDR3 length: 15
clone size: -
V gene: TRBV7-6
D gene: TRBD2
J gene: TRBJ2-1
CDR3 protein: CASSLGLAGGNEHFF
CDR3 DNA: TGTGCCAGCAGCTTAGGTCTAGCGGGGGGGAATGAGCATTTCTTC

CDR3 length: 15
clone size: few
V gene: TRBV7-3
D gene: -
J gene: TRBJ2-3
CDR3 protein: CASSRGGLSTDTQYF
CDR3 DNA: TGTGCCAGCAGCCGAGGGGGTCTTAGCACAGATACGCAGTATTTT

CDR3 length: 16
clone size: few
V gene: TRBV7-9
D gene: TRBD2
J gene: TRBJ2-7
CDR3 protein: CASSPFGAGGLDEQYF
CDR3 DNA: TGTGCCAGCAGCCCCTTCGGAGCGGGAGGGTTGGACGAGCAGTACTTC

CDR3 length: 12
clone size: few
V gene: TRBV12-3/TRBV12-4
D gene: TRBD2
J gene: TRBJ2-1
CDR3 protein: CASSPLAGEQFF
CDR3 DNA: TGTGCCAGCAGTCCATTAGCGGGTGAGCAGTTCTTC

CDR3 length: 13
clone size: many
V gene: TRBV18
D gene: -
J gene: TRBJ1-1
CDR3 protein: CASSRAGRTEAFF
CDR3 DNA: TGTGCCAGCTCACGTGCCGGACGGACTGAAGCTTTCTTT

CDR3 length: 16
clone size: -
V gene: TRBV20-1
D gene: -
J gene: TRBJ2-3
CDR3 protein: CSARGQAGRKRDTQYF
CDR3 DNA: TGCAGTGCTAGAGGCCAGGCGGGCAGAAAGAGGGATACGCAGTATTTT

CDR3 length: 12
clone size: few
V gene: TRBV7-6
D gene: -
J gene: TRBJ1-1
CDR3 protein: CASSARNTEAFF
CDR3 DNA: TGTGCCAGCAGCGCGCGTAACACTGAAGCTTTCTTT

CDR3 length: 15
clone size: -
V gene: TRBV20-1
D gene: TRBD1
J gene: TRBJ1-1
CDR3 protein: CSARDGARGATEAFF
CDR3 DNA: TGCAGTGCTAGAGATGGGGCCAGGGGGGCCACTGAAGCTTTCTTT